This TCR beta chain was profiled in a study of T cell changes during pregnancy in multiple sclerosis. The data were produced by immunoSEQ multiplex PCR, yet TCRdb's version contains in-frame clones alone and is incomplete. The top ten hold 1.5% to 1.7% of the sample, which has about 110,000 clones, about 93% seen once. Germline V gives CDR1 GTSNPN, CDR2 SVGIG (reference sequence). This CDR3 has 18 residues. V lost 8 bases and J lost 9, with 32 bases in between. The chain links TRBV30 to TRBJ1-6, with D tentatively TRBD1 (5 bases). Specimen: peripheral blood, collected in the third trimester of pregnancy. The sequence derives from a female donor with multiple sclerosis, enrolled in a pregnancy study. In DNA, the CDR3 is TGTGCCGTAGAGGGTGGGACGGAGGGGCTATATGGCCTTTCACCCCTCCACTTT. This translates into CAVEGGTEGLYGLSPLHF.